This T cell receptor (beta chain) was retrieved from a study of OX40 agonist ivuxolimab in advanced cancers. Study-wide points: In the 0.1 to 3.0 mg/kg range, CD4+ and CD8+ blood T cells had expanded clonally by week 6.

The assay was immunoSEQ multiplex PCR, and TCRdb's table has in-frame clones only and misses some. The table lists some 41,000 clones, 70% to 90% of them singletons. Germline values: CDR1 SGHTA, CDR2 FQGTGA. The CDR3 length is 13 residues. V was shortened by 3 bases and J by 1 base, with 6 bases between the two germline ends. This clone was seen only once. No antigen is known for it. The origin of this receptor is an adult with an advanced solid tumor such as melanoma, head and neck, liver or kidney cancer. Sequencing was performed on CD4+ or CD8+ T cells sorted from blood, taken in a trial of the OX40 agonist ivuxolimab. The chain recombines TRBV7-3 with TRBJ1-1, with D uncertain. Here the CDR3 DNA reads TGTGCCAGCAGCTTTATTGGGAACACTGAAGCTTTCTTT. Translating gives CASSFIGNTEAFF.